This T cell receptor beta chain was found in a study of blood T cell repertoires in COVID-19. About the study: COVID-19 samples, acute and convalescent, were from the United States, Italy and Spain.

CDR3 size: 15 residues. The ends were cut back, 6 bases at V and 5 bases at J, with 14 bases in the middle. Germline values: CDR1 LGHNA, CDR2 YNFKEQ. Allocation to cohorts depended on clinical history reported by the participants. Cohort 3 recovered donors had two negative PCRs, clearance, or symptom resolution. Per the original methods: Reference gene primers were amplified, and this amplification served to estimate nucleated cell counts. Some clones are missing from TCRdb's copy, which holds only in-frame ones; the method was immunoSEQ multiplex PCR. V and J calls and clone size are those listed in that table; D and trimming were worked out from the DNA. The table includes 350,000 to 550,000 clones, around 87% detected once. This clone occurred a few times.

The receptor was derived from a man aged 30-40 years who had recovered from COVID-19. This chain links TRBV4-2 with TRBJ1-6; a possible D gene is TRBD1 (5 bases). Sequenced: PBMCs or T cells enriched from blood (not recorded which). The CDR3 loop is CASRAVGGNNSPLHF. The CDR3 bases are TGTGCCAGCAGAGCTGTCGGGGGTAATAATTCACCCCTCCACTTT.